These 12 T cell receptor beta chains originate from one sample sequenced in a study of blood T cells in healthy people across ages. Through a sample-barcoded 5' primer and a J-beta primer mix, a second PCR was run for roughly 6 to 11 cycles. Using its own MiXCR run on the 5' RACE reads, TCRdb lists one record per CDR3 protein. Among about 1.4 million distinct CDR3 sequences listed, roughly 64% were seen once. Sequencing input: blood. The receptors were sampled from a man between 18 and 29 years old in good health.

The CDR3 loop is CASSIDSRYEQYF. In DNA form, the CDR3 reads TGTGCCAGTAGTATCGACAGCCGCTACGAGCAGTACTTC. The rearrangement uses TRBV19 and TRBJ2-5, with D perhaps matching TRBD1 (5 bases). The J call may be mistaken, given a closer DNA end match to TRBJ2-7. This CDR3 has 13 residues. Germline V gene data show CDR1 as LNHDA and CDR2 as SQIVND (reference sequence).

The chain is built from TRBV29-1 and TRBJ2-3; TRBD2 is a possible D gene (6 bases). The CDR3 consists of 14 residues. In germline, CDR1 is SQVTM, CDR2 ANQGSEA. V gave up 6 bases and J gave up 0 bases, with 13 bases separating them. The chain's CDR3 is CSVRSGTSTDTQYF. The CDR3 DNA reads as TGCAGCGTCCGCTCCGGGACTAGCACAGATACGCAGTATTTT.

The chain recombines TRBV10-3 with TRBJ1-2; no reliable D call. This CDR3 comprises 12 residues. V shed 0 bases and J shed 7 bases, with 6 bases lying between them. The germline gives CDR1 ENHRY, CDR2 SYGVKD. The CDR3 is CAISESQFGYTF. CDR3 DNA sequence: TGTGCCATCAGTGAGTCACAGTTTGGCTACACCTTC.

The chain carries TRBV5-1 and TRBJ2-7, with D possibly matching TRBD2 (5 bases). V lost 4 bases, J lost 5 bases, and 19 bases lay in between. This CDR3 region has 15 residues. The germline V gene encodes CDR1 SGHRS and CDR2 YFSETQ. DNA of the CDR3: TGCGCCAGCAGCCCCGGGATCGTGGGGATGCACGAGCAGTACTTC. Encoded protein: CASSPGIVGMHEQYF.

The gene calls are TRBV18 and TRBJ1-2; D remains ambiguous. V shed 3 bases and J shed 4 bases, with 12 bases lying between them. The CDR3 length is 14 residues. Germline V gene sequence: CDR1 KGHSH, CDR2 LQKENI. In nucleotides, the CDR3 is TGTGCCAGCTCACCCAAACTAGACACCTATGGCTACACCTTC. This translates into CASSPKLDTYGYTF.

The rearrangement joins TRBV20-1 to TRBJ2-1; D might be TRBD2 (6 bases). The J call may be in error: the DNA end matches TRBJ2-7 better. The CDR3 totals 14 residues. Looked up from germline, CDR1 is DFQATT and CDR2 is SNEGSKA (reference sequence). In DNA, the CDR3 is TGCAGTGCTAGAGATGGGGGGACCTACAATGAGCAGTACTTC. Translating it yields CSARDGGTYNEQYF.

The chain recombines TRBV5-1 with TRBJ2-1, with TRBD2 matching over 12 bases. Per germline, CDR1 SGHRS and CDR2 YFSETQ. The CDR3 has 15 residues. Losses at the gene ends were 4 bases for V and 8 bases for J; bases not matched to a gene: 7. This CDR3 reads CASSPRTSGIDEQFF. CDR3 DNA sequence: TGCGCCAGCAGCCCCCGGACTAGCGGGATAGATGAGCAGTTCTTC.

In its sample, this clonotype was seen a few times. This chain links TRBV7-9 with TRBJ2-3; no firm D call. In germline, CDR1 is SEHNR, CDR2 FQNEAQ (reference sequence). This CDR3 spans 15 amino acids. V was clipped by 2 bases and J by 6 bases, with 15 bases between them. The CDR3 DNA is TGTGCCAGCAGCTTAACTGGGTCAAAGCTGGATACGCAGTATTTT. Translated: CASSLTGSKLDTQYF.

This clonotype was seen a few times. This chain links TRBV5-1 with TRBJ2-5; a weak D match, TRBD1 (5 bases). The CDR3 extends over 12 amino acids. Trimming pared 4 bases from V and 7 bases from J, leaving 11 bases between. Germline V CDR1 and CDR2: SGHRS, YFSETQ. In DNA, the CDR3 is TGCGCCAGCAGCCAGACAGTTGGGACCCAGTACTTC. Translation gives CASSQTVGTQYF.

The chain is built from TRBV5-1 and TRBJ1-6; TRBD1 agrees at 8 bases. Germline loops: CDR1 SGHRS, CDR2 YFSETQ. The CDR3 covers 15 residues. J gave up 9 bases and V 4 bases, and 9 bases lay outside the gene matches. The CDR3 sequence is CASSDTGQGTSPLHF. CDR3 coding DNA: TGCGCCAGCAGCGATACCGGACAGGGAACTTCACCCCTCCACTTT.

This sequence joins TRBV13 and TRBJ2-3; D gene unclear. V dropped 3 bases and J dropped 2 bases, with 9 bases sitting between them. The CDR3 is 14 residues long. Looked up from germline, CDR1 is PRHDT and CDR2 is FYEKMQ (reference sequence). The CDR3 reads CASSLPSPTDTQYF. CDR3 nucleotides: TGTGCCAGCAGCTTGCCTTCCCCCACAGATACGCAGTATTTT.

This sequence joins TRBV4-1 and TRBJ1-1, with D unresolved. CDR3 size: 14 residues. The germline V and J ends were trimmed by 4 bases and 2 bases, with 11 bases remaining between them. The germline gives CDR1 MGHRA, CDR2 YSYEKL. The CDR3 protein is CASSRGMTNTEAFF. The DNA for the CDR3 is TGCGCCAGCAGCCGAGGGATGACTAACACTGAAGCTTTCTTT.